These T cell receptor beta chains were read from a single sample in a study of T cell responses to AZD1222 COVID-19 vaccine. The assay was immunoSEQ multiplex PCR, and TCRdb's table has in-frame clones only and misses some. The repertoire has approximately 150,000 clones, about 86% of them found once; the top ten carry 5% to 5.5%. Here the sequenced sample was peripheral blood, taken 28 days after the second AZD1222 dose. These receptors all come from an adult who received the AZD1222 COVID-19 vaccine. CDR3s include the opening cysteine and the closing phenylalanine or tryptophan. The order of the fields is V gene, D gene, clone size, J gene, CDR3 protein, CDR3 DNA. The D gene is left open where the match is weak. Clone size, where shown, is once, few, many, or a class for clones that have expanded.

>TRBV12-3/TRBV12-4|TRBD1|NA|TRBJ1-1
CASSRDSPEAFF
TGTGCCAGCAGTCGGGACAGCCCTGAAGCTTTCTTT
>TRBV10-3|TRBD1|NA|TRBJ1-2
CAISESIGRGQGGYTF
TGTGCCATCAGTGAGTCGATCGGCAGGGGGCAGGGTGGCTACACCTTC
>TRBV10-2|NA|NA|TRBJ2-1
CASNLDFSNEQFF
TGCGCCAGCAACCTGGACTTTAGCAATGAGCAGTTCTTC
>TRBV15|NA|NA|TRBJ1-6
CATSRAVRDSPLHF
TGTGCCACCAGCAGAGCGGTCAGGGACTCACCCCTCCACTTT
>TRBV4-1|TRBD2|NA|TRBJ2-3
CASSQDVWTSGPTDTQYF
TGCGCCAGCAGCCAAGATGTGTGGACTAGCGGCCCCACAGATACGCAGTATTTT
>TRBV2|NA|NA|TRBJ2-7
CASRLTLTYEQYF
TGTGCCAGCAGACTGACTCTTACCTACGAGCAGTACTTC
>TRBV4-1|TRBD2|NA|TRBJ2-7
CASSQAGLAGGNEQYF
TGCGCCAGCAGCCAGGCCGGACTAGCGGGAGGTAACGAGCAGTACTTC
>TRBV24-1|TRBD1|few|TRBJ2-2
CATSNRGQVTGELFF
TGTGCCACTTCCAACAGGGGGCAAGTCACCGGGGAGCTGTTTTTT
>TRBV12-3/TRBV12-4|NA|NA|TRBJ1-6
CASSFFNRSPLHF
TGTGCCAGCAGTTTCTTTAATCGATCACCCCTCCACTTT
>TRBV5-6|NA|NA|TRBJ2-7
CASSYVGREDEQYF
TGTGCCAGCAGCTACGTGGGGCGAGAGGACGAGCAGTACTTC
>TRBV27|NA|NA|TRBJ2-2
CASSRRGGELFF
TGTGCCAGCAGCCGTCGGGGCGGGGAGCTGTTTTTT
>TRBV5-1|NA|NA|TRBJ1-2
CASSSGPNMDYTF
TGCGCCAGCAGCTCTGGACCGAATATGGACTACACCTTC
>TRBV5-6|NA|NA|TRBJ1-3
CASSSPGRGGNTIYF
TGTGCCAGCAGCTCCCCCGGACGGGGTGGAAACACCATATATTTT
>TRBV5-1|NA|NA|TRBJ1-1
CASSSNRVNTEAFF
TGCGCCAGCAGTTCGAACAGGGTGAACACTGAAGCTTTCTTT
>TRBV5-1|NA|NA|TRBJ2-7
CASSLGQGGEQYF
TGCGCCAGCAGCCTGGGCCAGGGAGGCGAGCAGTACTTC
>TRBV7-8|TRBD2|NA|TRBJ2-7
CASSLVTSGGYEQYF
TGTGCCAGCAGCTTAGTGACTAGCGGGGGTTACGAGCAGTACTTC
>TRBV6-6|NA|NA|TRBJ1-5
CASSDDQPQHF
TGTGCCAGCAGCGATGACCAGCCCCAGCATTTT
>TRBV28|TRBD1|once|TRBJ1-1
CASGLQGRTEAFF
TGTGCCAGCGGCTTACAGGGGAGGACTGAAGCTTTCTTT
>TRBV10-3|NA|NA|TRBJ2-7
CAISESGADTYEQYF
TGTGCCATCAGTGAGTCTGGGGCGGACACCTACGAGCAGTACTTC
>TRBV19|NA|NA|TRBJ1-4
CASTPRGAKGTNEKLFF
TGTGCCAGTACCCCGCGGGGGGCAAAAGGAACTAATGAAAAACTGTTTTTT
>TRBV10-2|NA|NA|TRBJ2-2
CASSESTYTGELFF
TGCGCCAGCAGTGAGTCTACCTACACCGGGGAGCTGTTTTTT
>TRBV27|TRBD1|NA|TRBJ1-1
CASSFLTGLTEAFF
TGTGCCAGCAGTTTCCTGACAGGGCTCACTGAAGCTTTCTTT
>TRBV6-1|NA|NA|TRBJ2-1
CASSEISGGNEQFF
TGTGCCAGCAGTGAAATTAGTGGCGGGAATGAGCAGTTCTTC
>TRBV5-4|NA|NA|TRBJ2-3
CASSPSVGAVTDTQYF
TGTGCCAGCAGCCCGTCCGTGGGAGCAGTCACAGATACGCAGTATTTT
>TRBV18|NA|once|TRBJ2-1
CASSPDRSSYNEQFF
TGTGCCAGCTCACCAGACAGGAGCTCCTACAATGAGCAGTTCTTC
>TRBV10-2|NA|NA|TRBJ2-5
CASSARGGLETQYF
TGCGCCAGCAGCGCCAGGGGAGGTTTGGAGACCCAGTACTTC
>TRBV28|NA|few|TRBJ1-2
CASSFRNRVNYGYTF
TGTGCCAGCAGTTTTAGGAACAGGGTTAACTATGGCTACACCTTC
>TRBV5-1|NA|NA|TRBJ2-1
CASSLVGSSYNEQFF
TGCGCCAGCAGCTTGGTAGGCAGCTCCTACAATGAGCAGTTCTTC
>TRBV6-4|NA|NA|TRBJ1-2
CASSDSGGARGYTF
TGTGCCAGCAGTGACTCCGGCGGGGCTCGGGGCTACACCTTC
>TRBV2|TRBD1|NA|TRBJ1-1
CASSVGQGEPEAFF
TGTGCCAGCAGTGTAGGGCAGGGGGAGCCTGAAGCTTTCTTT
>TRBV30|TRBD1|few|TRBJ1-3
CAWSSMDRGVSGNTIYF
TGTGCCTGGAGTTCGATGGACAGGGGAGTTTCTGGAAACACCATATATTTT
>TRBV18|NA|NA|TRBJ1-1
CASSSLTQGNTEAFF
TGTGCCAGCTCATCGTTAACACAGGGGAACACTGAAGCTTTCTTT
>TRBV7-9|NA|NA|TRBJ2-7
CASTPGTLSDEQYF
TGTGCCAGCACCCCCGGGACGCTCTCTGACGAGCAGTACTTC
>TRBV5-8|TRBD1|NA|TRBJ1-6
CASSLDRDNSPLHF
TGTGCCAGCAGCCTTGACAGGGATAATTCACCCCTCCACTTT
>TRBV10-3|NA|NA|TRBJ2-3
CAAGQGPTTDTQYF
TGTGCCGCAGGCCAGGGGCCCACTACAGATACGCAGTATTTT
>TRBV30|NA|NA|TRBJ1-1
CAWMRQGGTEAFF
TGTGCCTGGATGCGGCAGGGAGGAACTGAAGCTTTCTTT
>TRBV12-5|NA|NA|TRBJ2-1
CASGLVPERDYEQFF
TGTGCTAGTGGTTTGGTACCGGAACGGGACTATGAGCAGTTCTTC
>TRBV28|NA|NA|TRBJ1-5
CASTHPSGGVRGNQPQHF
TGTGCCAGCACCCACCCGTCTGGGGGGGTAAGGGGCAATCAGCCCCAGCATTTT